This T cell receptor (beta chain) comes out of a study of blood T cell repertoires in COVID-19. Looking at the study overall: Samples came from the United States, Italy and Spain, spanning acute and convalescent COVID-19. T cells, B-cell-depleted T cells, or PBMCs provided the cDNA or gDNA that served as material.

Sequenced by immunoSEQ multiplex PCR; TCRdb stores in-frame clones only, minus some. This sample yields approximately 40,000 clones, of which roughly 90% are seen a single time; about 6% belongs to the top ten. V gave up 2 bases and J gave up 2 bases; unmatched junction bases: 28. Germline V gives CDR1 WNHNN, CDR2 SYGVQD (reference sequence). The length of the CDR3 is 23 residues. The TCR comes from a human donor in a cohort sampled during active COVID-19. The material sequenced was peripheral blood. The chain links TRBV10-1 to TRBJ2-7, with 9 bases identical to TRBD1. In DNA form, the CDR3 reads TGCGCCAGCAGTGAGGGAAAGGGGACCGACAGGGGGAGTCAGCTCGAGTCTGCCTACGAGCAGTACTTC. As protein: CASSEGKGTDRGSQLESAYEQYF.